The clone carrying this TCR beta chain was detected only once. Its specificity is unknown. These data are taken from a study of OX40 agonist ivuxolimab in advanced cancers. Turning to the study itself: Patients with hepatocellular carcinoma, melanoma, renal cell or head and neck cancer made up the dose-escalation patients. Study observations and caveats: Dosing at 0.1 to 3.0 mg/kg was accompanied by clonal expansion of CD4+ and CD8+ blood T cells by week 6. There were, on average, more expanded clones in CD8+ T cells than in CD4+.

The CDR3 runs 15 residues. Germline CDR1 and CDR2: SGHNT and YYREEE (reference sequence). V shed 0 bases and J 6 bases; nucleotides not matched to a gene: 4. Sequenced by immunoSEQ multiplex PCR; TCRdb stores in-frame clones only, minus some. The repertoire holds 120,000 or so clones, roughly 87% seen once, with around 0.26% in the top ten. The TCR sequence derives from an adult with an advanced solid tumor such as melanoma, head and neck, liver or kidney cancer. The chain recombines TRBV5-4 with TRBJ2-3, with TRBD2 matching over 10 bases. The source was CD4+ or CD8+ T cells sorted from blood, collected in a trial of the OX40 agonist ivuxolimab. Here the CDR3 reads CASSLVGSGRDTQYF. For the CDR3, the DNA is TGTGCCAGCAGCTTGGTCGGTAGCGGGAGGGATACGCAGTATTTT.